The present entry profiles one T cell receptor (beta chain) with its context. This sample is drawn from a study of blood T cell repertoires in COVID-19. Study as a whole: From the United States, Italy and Spain came samples of acute and convalescent COVID-19. Nucleic acid was either cDNA or gDNA, and it came from T cells, B-cell-depleted T cells, or PBMCs.

The CDR3 totals 18 residues. Germline V lookup: CDR1 SGHRS, CDR2 YFSETQ. Trimming removed 5 bases at V and 8 bases at J, with 28 bases between. Original processing notes: Estimates of nucleated cell counts were drawn from the amplification of reference gene primers. Sequenced by immunoSEQ multiplex PCR; TCRdb stores in-frame clones only, minus some. From that table come the V and J calls and clone size; the DNA was used to work out D and trimming. This table holds tens of thousands of clones, around 83% found once. The specimen was peripheral blood. V usage is TRBV5-1 and J usage is TRBJ1-4; possible D gene TRBD1, 6 bases. This TCR was recovered from a man between 70 and 80 years old with active COVID-19. The CDR3 loop reads CASSPTFLPQGPREKLFF. The CDR3 DNA follows: TGCGCCAGCAGTCCAACATTCCTCCCACAGGGACCGAGGGAAAAACTGTTTTTT. The whole variable domain, filled in from reference TRBV5-1 and TRBJ1-4, reads KAGVTQTPRYLIKTRGQQVTLSCSPISGHRSVSWYQQTPGQGLQFLFEYFSETQRNKGNFPGRFSGRQFSNSRSEMNVSTLELGDSALYLCASSPTFLPQGPREKLFFGSGTQLSVL.